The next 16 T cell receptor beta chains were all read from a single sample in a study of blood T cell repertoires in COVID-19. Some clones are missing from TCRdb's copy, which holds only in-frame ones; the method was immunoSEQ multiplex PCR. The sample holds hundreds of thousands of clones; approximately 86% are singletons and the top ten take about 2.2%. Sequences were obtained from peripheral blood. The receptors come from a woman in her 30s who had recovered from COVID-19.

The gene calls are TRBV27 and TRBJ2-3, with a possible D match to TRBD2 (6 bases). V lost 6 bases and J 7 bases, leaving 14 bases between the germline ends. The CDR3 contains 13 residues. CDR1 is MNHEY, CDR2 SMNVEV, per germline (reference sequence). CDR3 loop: CASSSLASYTQYF. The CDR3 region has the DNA TGTGCCAGCAGCAGTCTAGCGAGTTATACGCAGTATTTT.

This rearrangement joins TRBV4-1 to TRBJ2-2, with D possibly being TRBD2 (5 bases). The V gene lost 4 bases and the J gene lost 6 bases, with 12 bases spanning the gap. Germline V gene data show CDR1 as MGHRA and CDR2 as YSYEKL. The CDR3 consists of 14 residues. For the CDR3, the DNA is TGCGCCAGCAGCCCCTGGACTGCCCCCGGGGAGCTGTTTTTT. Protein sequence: CASSPWTAPGELFF.

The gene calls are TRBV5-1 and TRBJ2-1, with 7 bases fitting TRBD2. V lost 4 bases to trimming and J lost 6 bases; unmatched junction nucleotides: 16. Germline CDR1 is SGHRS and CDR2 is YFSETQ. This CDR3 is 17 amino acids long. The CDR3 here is CASSLFGLAASSNEQFF. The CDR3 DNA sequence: TGCGCCAGCAGCCTCTTTGGGCTAGCGGCCAGCTCCAATGAGCAGTTCTTC.

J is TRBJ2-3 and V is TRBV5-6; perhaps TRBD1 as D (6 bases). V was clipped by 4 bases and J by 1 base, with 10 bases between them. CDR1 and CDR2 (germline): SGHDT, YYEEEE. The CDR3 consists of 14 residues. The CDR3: CASSATGRTDTQYF. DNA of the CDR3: TGTGCCAGCAGCGCGACAGGTCGCACAGATACGCAGTATTTT.

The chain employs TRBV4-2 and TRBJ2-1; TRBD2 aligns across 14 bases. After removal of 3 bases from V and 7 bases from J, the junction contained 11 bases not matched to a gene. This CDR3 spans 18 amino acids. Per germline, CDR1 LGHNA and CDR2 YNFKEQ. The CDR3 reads CASSHVSETSGGVNEQFF. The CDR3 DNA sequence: TGTGCCAGCAGCCACGTGAGCGAGACTAGCGGGGGGGTGAATGAGCAGTTCTTC.

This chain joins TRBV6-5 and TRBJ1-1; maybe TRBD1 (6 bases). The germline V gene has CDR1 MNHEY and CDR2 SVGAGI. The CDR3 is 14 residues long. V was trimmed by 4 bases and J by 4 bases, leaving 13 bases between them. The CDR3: CASSLQGIGTEAFF. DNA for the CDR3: TGTGCCAGCAGTTTACAGGGTATCGGCACTGAAGCTTTCTTT.

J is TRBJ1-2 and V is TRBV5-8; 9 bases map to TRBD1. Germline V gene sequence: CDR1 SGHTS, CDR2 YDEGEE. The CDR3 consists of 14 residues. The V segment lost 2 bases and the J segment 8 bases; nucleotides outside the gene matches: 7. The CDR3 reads CASSFGTGPVGYTF. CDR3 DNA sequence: TGTGCCAGCAGCTTCGGGACAGGGCCGGTAGGCTACACCTTC.

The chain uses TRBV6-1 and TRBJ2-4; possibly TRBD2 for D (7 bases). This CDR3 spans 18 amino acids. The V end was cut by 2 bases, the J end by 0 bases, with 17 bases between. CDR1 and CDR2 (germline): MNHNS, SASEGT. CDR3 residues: CASSERGGAEIAKNIQYF. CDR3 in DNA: TGTGCCAGCAGTGAAAGGGGGGGGGCGGAAATAGCCAAAAACATTCAGTACTTC.

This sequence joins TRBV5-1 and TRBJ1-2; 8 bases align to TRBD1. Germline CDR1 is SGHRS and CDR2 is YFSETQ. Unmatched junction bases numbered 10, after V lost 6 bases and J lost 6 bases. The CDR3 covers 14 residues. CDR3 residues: CASTLDRGENGYTF. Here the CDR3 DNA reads TGCGCCAGCACCCTTGACAGGGGCGAGAATGGCTACACCTTC.

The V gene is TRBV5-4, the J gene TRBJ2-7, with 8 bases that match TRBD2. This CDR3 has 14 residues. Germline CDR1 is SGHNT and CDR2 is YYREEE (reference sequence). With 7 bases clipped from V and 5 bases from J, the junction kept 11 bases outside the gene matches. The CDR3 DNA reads TGTGCCAGCTCAACCGGGAGGGCCATCCACGAGCAGTACTTC. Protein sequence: CASSTGRAIHEQYF.

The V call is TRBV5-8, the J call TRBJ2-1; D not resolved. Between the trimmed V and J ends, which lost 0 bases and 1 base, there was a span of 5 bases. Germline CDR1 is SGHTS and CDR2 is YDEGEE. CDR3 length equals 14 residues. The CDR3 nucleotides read TGTGCCAGCAGCTTGGTAGCATCCTACAATGAGCAGTTCTTC. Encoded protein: CASSLVASYNEQFF.

The CDR3 here is CASSMISGTGDYEQYF. CDR3 coding DNA: TGTGCCAGTAGTATGATCTCCGGGACAGGAGACTACGAGCAGTACTTC. The V call is TRBV19, the J call TRBJ2-7, with 8 positions matching TRBD1. This CDR3 contains 16 residues. V gave up 3 bases and J gave up 3 bases; unmatched junction bases: 10. Germline CDR1 and CDR2: LNHDA and SQIVND (reference sequence).

The CDR3 DNA is TGTGCCAGCCGCCGGGGGGCAACTAATGAAAAACTGTTTTTT. This gives the protein CASRRGATNEKLFF. The chain carries TRBV3-1 (or the pseudogene TRBV3-2) and TRBJ1-4, with D perhaps TRBD1 (5 bases). The CDR3 contains 14 residues. The germline V gene encodes CDR1 LGHDT and CDR2 YNNKEL (reference sequence). Between the trimmed V and J ends, which lost 8 bases and 0 bases, there was a span of 10 bases.

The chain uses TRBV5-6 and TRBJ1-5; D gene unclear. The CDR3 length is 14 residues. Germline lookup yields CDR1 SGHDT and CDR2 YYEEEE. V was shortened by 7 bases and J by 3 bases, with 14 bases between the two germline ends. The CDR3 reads CASAAGGYNQPQHF. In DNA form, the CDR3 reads TGTGCCAGCGCGGCGGGAGGGTACAATCAGCCCCAGCATTTT.

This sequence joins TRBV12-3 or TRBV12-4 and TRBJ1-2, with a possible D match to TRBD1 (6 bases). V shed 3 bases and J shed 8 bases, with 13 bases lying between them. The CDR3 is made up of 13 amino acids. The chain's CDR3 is CASSLGGAGGYTF. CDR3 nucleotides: TGTGCCAGCAGTTTGGGGGGGGCTGGAGGCTACACCTTC.

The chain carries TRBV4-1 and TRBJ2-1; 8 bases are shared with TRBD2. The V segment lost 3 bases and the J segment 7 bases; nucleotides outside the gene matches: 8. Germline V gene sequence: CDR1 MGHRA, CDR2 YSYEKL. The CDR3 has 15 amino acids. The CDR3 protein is CASSQDGGAGNEQFF. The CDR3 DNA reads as TGCGCCAGCAGCCAGGACGGGGGGGCGGGGAATGAGCAGTTCTTC.